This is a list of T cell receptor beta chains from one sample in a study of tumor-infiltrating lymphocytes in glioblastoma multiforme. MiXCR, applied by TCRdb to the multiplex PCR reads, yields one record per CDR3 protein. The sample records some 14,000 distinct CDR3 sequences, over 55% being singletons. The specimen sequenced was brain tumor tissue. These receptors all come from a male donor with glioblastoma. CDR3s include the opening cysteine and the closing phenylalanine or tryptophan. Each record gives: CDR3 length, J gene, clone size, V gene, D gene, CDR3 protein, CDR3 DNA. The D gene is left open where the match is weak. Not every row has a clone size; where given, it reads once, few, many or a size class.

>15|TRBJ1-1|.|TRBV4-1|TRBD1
CASSNPTGSNTEAFF
TGCGCCAGCAGCAACCCGACAGGGTCGAACACTGAAGCCTTCTTT
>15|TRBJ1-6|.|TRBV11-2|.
CASSRTVGPGSPLHF
TGTGCCAGCAGCCGGACAGTAGGCCCTGGATCACCCCTCCACTTT
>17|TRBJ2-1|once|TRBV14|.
CAISQDTRLAFFNEQFF
TGTGCCATCAGCCAAGATACTCGGCTAGCATTTTTTAATGAGCAATTCTTC
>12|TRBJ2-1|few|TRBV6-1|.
CASSRNYNEQFF
TGTGCCAGCAGCAGGAATTACAATGAGCAGTTCTTC
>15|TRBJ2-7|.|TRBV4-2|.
CASSQGPGSSYEQYF
TGTGCCAGCAGCCAAGGCCCGGGTAGCTCCTACGAGCAGTACTTC
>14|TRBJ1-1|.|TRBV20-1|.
CSAISGGGNTEAFF
TGCAGTGCCATCTCCGGTGGAGGGAACACTGAAGCTTTCTTT
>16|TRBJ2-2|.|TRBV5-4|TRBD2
CASSLRSSGNTWELFF
TGTGCCAGCAGCTTGCGTTCTAGCGGAAACACCTGGGAGCTGTTCTTT
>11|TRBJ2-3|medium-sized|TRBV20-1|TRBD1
CSAHRDRTQYF
TGCAGTGCTCACCGGGACAGGACGCAGTATTTT
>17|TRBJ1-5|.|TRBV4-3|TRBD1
CAPHLDRGVLGDQPQHF
TGCGCCCCCCATCTGGACAGGGGAGTCTTGGGGGATCAGCCCCAGCATTTT
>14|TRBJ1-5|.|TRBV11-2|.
CASSLSDANQPQHF
TGTGCCAGCAGCTTGAGCGACGCCAATCAGCCCCAGCATTTT
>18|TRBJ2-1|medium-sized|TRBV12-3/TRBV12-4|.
CASIYNRRAASAYNEQFF
TGTGCCAGCATCTACAATAGGAGGGCCGCTTCTGCCTACAATGAGCAGTTCTTC
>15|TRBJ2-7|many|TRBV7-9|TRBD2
CASSLLAGVEYEQYF
TGTGCCAGCAGCTTATTAGCGGGAGTTGAATACGAGCAGTACTTC
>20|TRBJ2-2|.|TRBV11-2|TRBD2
CASAPSFGQGLAVNTGVLFF
TGTGCCAGCGCCCCCTCATTCGGCCAAGGGCTAGCGGTAAACACCGGGGTGCTCTTTTTT
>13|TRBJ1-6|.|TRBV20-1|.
CSTSAGGNSPFHF
TGCAGCACCTCGGCGGGGGGGAATTCACCCTTCCACTTT
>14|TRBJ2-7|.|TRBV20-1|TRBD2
CSAQTSGSKNEQYF
TGCAGTGCTCAAACTAGCGGGAGCAAGAACGAGCAGTACTTC
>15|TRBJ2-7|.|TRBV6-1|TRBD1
CASREPTGATYEQYF
TGTGCCAGCAGAGAACCGACAGGGGCGACCTACGAGCAGTACTTC
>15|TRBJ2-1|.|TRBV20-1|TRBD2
CSASVKLAGIDGQFF
TGCAGTGCTAGTGTTAAACTAGCGGGTATTGATGGGCAGTTCTTC
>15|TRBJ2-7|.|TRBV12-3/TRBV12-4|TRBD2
CASSLGSAGGYEQYF
TGTGCCAGCAGTTTAGGGTCAGCGGGAGGTTACGAGCAGTACTTC
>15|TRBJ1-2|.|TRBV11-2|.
CASSLSSGAGYSYTF
TGTGCCAGTAGCCTCTCGTCAGGGGCGGGTTATAGCTACACCTTC
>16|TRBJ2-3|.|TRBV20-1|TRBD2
CSARAISGGAPDTQYF
TGCAGTGCTAGGGCTATTAGCGGGGGGGCACCCGATACGCAGTATTTT
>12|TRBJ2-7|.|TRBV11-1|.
CASSRQEREQYF
TGTGCCAGCAGCAGACAGGAGCGAGAGCAGTACTTC
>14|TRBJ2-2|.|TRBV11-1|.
CASSPPTNTGELFF
TGTGCCAGCAGCCCCCCGACGAACACCGGGGAGCTGTTTTTT
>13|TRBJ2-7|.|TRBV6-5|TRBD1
CASSSGTGYEQYF
TGTGCCAGCAGTTCTGGGACAGGTTACGAGCAGTACTTC
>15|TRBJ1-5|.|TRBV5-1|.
CASSLAGFGSQPQHF
TGCGCCAGCAGCTTGGCCGGTTTTGGCAGTCAGCCCCAGCACTTT
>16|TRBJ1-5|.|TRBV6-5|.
CASRYSARGGRQPQHF
TGTGCCAGCAGGTACTCGGCCAGGGGTGGCAGACAGCCCCAGCATTTT
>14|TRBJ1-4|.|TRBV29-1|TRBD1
CSVGTGGTNEKQFF
TGTAGTGTTGGGACAGGGGGGACTAATGAAAAACAGTTTTTT
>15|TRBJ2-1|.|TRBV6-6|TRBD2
CASSPGLAGNNEQFF
TGTGCCAGCAGCCCTGGACTAGCGGGGAACAATGAGCAGTTCTTC
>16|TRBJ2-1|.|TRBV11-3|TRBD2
CASSLETSELSNEQFF
TGTGCCAGCAGCTTAGAAACTAGCGAACTTTCCAATGAGCAGTTCTTC
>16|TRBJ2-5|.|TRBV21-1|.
CASTRPSGSCQETQYF
TGTGCCAGCACCAGGCCTAGCGGGAGTTGCCAAGAGACCCAGTACTTC
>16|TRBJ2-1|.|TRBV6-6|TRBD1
CASSPTIGGPPNEQFF
TGTGCCAGCAGTCCCACGATAGGGGGCCCGCCCAATGAGCAGTTCTTC
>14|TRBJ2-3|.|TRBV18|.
CVSSPPELRRAQYF
TGTGTCAGCTCACCACCTGAGCTCCGGCGGGCGCAGTATTTC
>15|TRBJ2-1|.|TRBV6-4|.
CASSVAGSASNEQFF
TGTGCCAGCAGTGTAGCAGGGAGTGCGAGCAATGAGCAGTTCTTC
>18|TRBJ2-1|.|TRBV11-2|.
CASSLVSGWKGSYDEQFF
TGTGCCAGCAGCTTAGTTTCAGGCTGGAAGGGTTCCTACGATGAGCAGTTCTTC
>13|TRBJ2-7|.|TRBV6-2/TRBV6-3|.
CTGSYREYDEQYF
TGTACCGGCAGTTACCGAGAATACGACGAGCAGTACTTC
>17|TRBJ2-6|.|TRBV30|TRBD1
CAMSPGDRGRGANVLTF
TGTGCCATGAGTCCCGGGGACAGGGGGCGTGGGGCCAACGTCCTGACTTTC
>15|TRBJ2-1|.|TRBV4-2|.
CASSQAMGENNEQFF
TGTGCCAGCAGCCAAGCAATGGGGGAGAACAATGAGCAGTTCTTC
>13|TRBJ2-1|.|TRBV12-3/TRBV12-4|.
CASSLSEENEQFF
TGTGCCAGCAGTTTATCCGAGGAGAATGAGCAGTTCTTC
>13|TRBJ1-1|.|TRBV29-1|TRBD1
CSVRTGGWTEAFF
TGCAGCGTTAGAACAGGGGGCTGGACTGAAGCTTTCTTT
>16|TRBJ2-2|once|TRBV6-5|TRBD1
CASSGTGGTNTGELFF
TGTGCCAGCAGCGGGACAGGGGGCACGAACACCGGGGAGCTGTTTTTT
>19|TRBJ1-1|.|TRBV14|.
CGSSLDSFRGIFMSTEAFF
TGTGGCAGCAGCCTAGATTCTTTTAGGGGGATCTTCATGAGCACTGAAGCTTTCTTT
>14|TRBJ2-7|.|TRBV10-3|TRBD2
CAISTGTTLGEQYF
TGTGCCATCAGCACCGGGACTACGCTTGGGGAGCAGTACTTC
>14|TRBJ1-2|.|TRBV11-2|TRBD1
CASSFMTGIDGYTF
TGTGCCAGCAGCTTTATGACAGGGATCGATGGCTACACTTTC
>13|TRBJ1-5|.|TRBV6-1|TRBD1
CASSTQGASQPAF
TGTGCCAGCAGTACACAGGGGGCAAGTCAGCCAGCATTT
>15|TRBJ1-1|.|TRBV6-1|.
CASSEAYPAGTEAFF
TGTGCCAGCAGTGAAGCCTACCCGGCGGGCACTGAAGCTTTCTTT
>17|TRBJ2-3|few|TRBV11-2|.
CASSLDHANTSTDTQYF
TGTGCCAGCAGCTTAGATCATGCGAACACTAGCACAGACACGCAGTATTTT
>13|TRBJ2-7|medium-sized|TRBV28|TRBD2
CASSLGTSGEQYF
TGTGCCAGCAGTTTAGGGACTAGCGGAGAGCAGTACTTC
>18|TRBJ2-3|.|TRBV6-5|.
CASRRGLGHPTSTDTQYF
TGTGCTAGCAGGCGGGGGTTGGGACATCCAACTAGCACAGATACGCAGTATTTC
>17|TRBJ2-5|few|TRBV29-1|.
CSVRTSGRPRGQETHYF
TGCAGTGTGAGGACTAGTGGGAGACCCAGGGGGCAAGAGACCCATTACTTC